This TCR beta chain was retrieved from a study of T-cell memory formation after mild COVID-19. A single record per CDR3 protein comes from TCRdb applying MiXCR to the 5' RACE reads. Found here are over 10,000 distinct CDR3 sequences, about 14% of them singletons; the top ten hold 55%. This clonotype was recorded a few times. With 6 bases removed from V and 1 base from J, the gap between germline ends came to 16 bases. The CDR3 runs to 16 residues. The chain recombines TRBV12-3 or TRBV12-4 with TRBJ1-5, with a possible D match to TRBD1 (6 bases). Sequenced: PBMCs or a T cell subset sorted from them (not recorded which). This TCR derives from a man aged 18 to 29 who had mild COVID-19 (a few samples of this study predate the infection). Cell type and time point are not known. This CDR3 is CASRPHRGGSNQPQHF. The CDR3 DNA follows: TGTGCCAGCAGACCCCACCGAGGGGGGAGCAATCAGCCCCAGCATTTT.